Shown below are 30 T cell receptor beta chains from a single sample sequenced in a study of blood T cell repertoires in COVID-19. Profiled with immunoSEQ multiplex PCR; TCRdb holds only in-frame clones, not every one. The data hold 170,000 or so clones, with approximately 87% observed a single time. The specimen was peripheral blood. The origin of the receptors is an older woman with COVID-19, enrolled during active disease.

The chain carries TRBV2 and TRBJ2-7; TRBD1 is a possible D gene (6 bases). Germline loops: CDR1 SNHLY, CDR2 FYNNEI. Deletions cut 4 bases from V and 3 bases from J, with 10 bases between. This CDR3 has 13 residues. CDR3 sequence reads: CASSGQGYYEQYF. The CDR3 DNA reads TGTGCCAGCAGTGGTCAGGGGTACTACGAGCAGTACTTC.

V and J are TRBV15 and TRBJ2-2, with TRBD2 identical over 12 bases. V trimming: 3 bases; J trimming: 3 bases; junction bases outside the gene matches: 8. The CDR3 loop spans 18 amino acids. CDR1 is LNHNV, CDR2 YYDKDF, per germline (reference sequence). The CDR3 nucleotides are TGTGCCACCAGCAGGGGACTAGCGGGTGGTTTTGACACCGGGGAGCTGTTTTTT. It yields the protein CATSRGLAGGFDTGELFF. Based on the CDR3 plus reference TRBV15 and TRBJ2-2, the full variable domain is DAMVIQNPRYQVTQFGKPVTLSCSQTLNHNVMYWYQQKSSQAPKLLFHYYDKDFNNEADTPDNFQSRRPNTSFCFLDIRSPGLGDTAMYLCATSRGLAGGFDTGELFFGEGSRLTVL.

A few counts support this clone. The chain joins TRBV7-3 to TRBJ1-3; no firm D call. The V end was cut by 6 bases, the J end by 0 bases, with 6 bases between. The CDR3 contains 13 residues. Germline CDR1 SGHTA, CDR2 FQGTGA. CDR3 sequence: CASRESSGNTIYF. The CDR3 bases are TGTGCCAGCAGGGAGAGCTCTGGAAACACCATATATTTT.

V usage is TRBV23-1 and J usage is TRBJ2-7; 10 bases line up with TRBD2. TRBV23-1 is filed as an ORF, its function uncertain. This CDR3 region has 18 residues. V trimming: 0 bases; J trimming: 2 bases; junction bases outside the gene matches: 10. CDR3 sequence (DNA): TGCGCCAGCAGTCAATCTGCCCCTGGACTAGCGGATCCCTACGAGCAGTACTTC. Its translation: CASSQSAPGLADPYEQYF.

The rearrangement joins TRBV10-3 to TRBJ1-2, with 7 bases fitting TRBD1. The length of the CDR3 is 12 residues. CDR1 and CDR2 from the germline V gene are ENHRY and SYGVKD. The V segment lost 10 bases and the J segment 2 bases; nucleotides outside the gene matches: 4. This CDR3 is CANEQGNYGYTF. The CDR3 bases are TGTGCCAACGAACAGGGGAACTATGGCTACACCTTC.

The chain has TRBV19 and TRBJ2-3, with D perhaps TRBD2 (6 bases). Germline CDR1 is LNHDA and CDR2 is SQIVND (reference sequence). The CDR3 consists of 16 residues. Trimming shortened V by 2 bases and J by 2 bases, and 14 bases separated the two germline ends. DNA of the CDR3: TGTGCCAGTAGTATACTTGGCGGGAAGTTCACAGATACGCAGTATTTT. This encodes CASSILGGKFTDTQYF.

The chain uses TRBV11-3 and TRBJ2-1, with 11 bases matching TRBD2. Germline V lookup: CDR1 SGHNT, CDR2 YENEEA. V lost 6 bases, J lost 8 bases, and 9 bases stayed unmatched. The CDR3 covers 15 residues. CDR3 in amino acids: CASSRRDSGRDEQFF. CDR3 in DNA: TGTGCCAGCAGTCGGCGCGATAGCGGGAGGGATGAGCAGTTCTTC.

The chain couples TRBV7-9 to TRBJ1-5; the match to TRBD1 covers 8 bases. Germline V lookup: CDR1 SEHNR, CDR2 FQNEAQ (reference sequence). The CDR3 contains 14 residues. The V and J ends lost 4 bases and 3 bases, in that order; junction bases with no gene match: 2. The CDR3 DNA follows: TGTGCCAGCAGCTCACAGGGGGACAATCAGCCCCAGCATTTT. It codes for CASSSQGDNQPQHF.

J is TRBJ2-7 and V is TRBV7-9, with 7 bases fitting TRBD1. The germline CDR1 and CDR2 sequences are SEHNR and FQNEAQ (reference sequence). CDR3 length equals 14 residues. V dropped 6 bases and J dropped 2; count of bases not matched to a gene: 7. In DNA, the CDR3 is TGTGCCAGCAGTAAAACCGGGACAGCCTACGAGCAGTACTTC. Translating it yields CASSKTGTAYEQYF.

The V gene is TRBV7-6, the J gene TRBJ2-1; 16 nucleotides line up with TRBD2. Germline-derived CDR1 and CDR2 are SGHVS and FNYEAQ. Trimming took 5 bases from V and 5 from J; bases not matched to a gene: 15. This CDR3 is 20 amino acids long. The CDR3 nucleotides read TGTGCCAGCAGCATACCTACCGGGACTAGCGGGAGGGCCGCTCACAATGAGCAGTTCTTC. Its translation is CASSIPTGTSGRAAHNEQFF. Drawing the rest from reference TRBV7-6 and TRBJ2-1, the complete variable domain is GAGVSQSPRYKVTKRGQDVALRCDPISGHVSLYWYRQALGQGPEFLTYFNYEAQQDKSGLPNDRFSAERPEGSISTLTIQRTEQRDSAMYRCASSIPTGTSGRAAHNEQFFGPGTRLTVL.

The rearrangement links TRBV18 to TRBJ2-1; D possibly corresponds to TRBD1 (6 bases). Germline CDR1 is KGHSH and CDR2 is LQKENI. V was trimmed by 2 bases and J by 6 bases, leaving 11 bases between them. The CDR3 loop spans 14 amino acids. CDR3 bases: TGTGCCAGCTCACCAGGGAACAGGGTCAATGAGCAGTTCTTC. This encodes CASSPGNRVNEQFF.

This chain uses TRBV7-9 with TRBJ2-7; D remains unclear. Per the germline V gene, CDR1 is SEHNR and CDR2 is FQNEAQ (reference sequence). The CDR3 runs 12 residues. Trimming cost V 3 bases and J 4 bases, with 7 bases left between them. The CDR3 is CASSFDSYEQYF. CDR3 nucleotides: TGTGCCAGCAGCTTCGACTCGTACGAGCAGTACTTC.

The chain combines TRBV5-1 with TRBJ2-6; 8 nucleotides align to TRBD1. This CDR3 is 18 amino acids long. Germline V gene sequence: CDR1 SGHRS, CDR2 YFSETQ. The V segment lost 1 base and the J segment 0 bases; nucleotides outside the gene matches: 6. The CDR3 nucleotides read TGCGCCAGCAGCTTGCTCCAGGGGGCTAGCTCTGGGGCCAACGTCCTGACTTTC. Its protein is CASSLLQGASSGANVLTF.

This clone came up a few times. The chain employs TRBV19 and TRBJ1-3; weak D call: TRBD1 (5 bases). CDR3 length: 14 amino acids. CDR1 is LNHDA, CDR2 SQIVND, per germline (reference sequence). V was cut by 8 bases and J by 0 bases, with 11 bases left in between. CDR3 sequence reads: CASARQSSGNTIYF. The CDR3 bases are TGTGCCAGTGCCAGACAGAGCTCTGGAAACACCATATATTTT.

This chain links TRBV7-6 with TRBJ2-3, with no clear D. This CDR3 region has 16 residues. The V end lost 2 bases, the J end lost 5 bases, and 17 bases lay between the germline ends. Germline CDR1 reads SGHVS; CDR2 reads FNYEAQ. The CDR3 reads CASSLSTRNTIDTQYF. The CDR3 nucleotides read TGTGCCAGCAGCTTATCGACACGTAACACAATAGATACGCAGTATTTT.

This clone has just a few counts. This chain connects TRBV4-3 to TRBJ1-4, with 10 positions matching TRBD1. The CDR3 covers 15 residues. V shed 4 bases and J 8 bases; nucleotides not matched to a gene: 7. CDR1 and CDR2 (germline): LGHNA, YSLEER. Written as DNA, the CDR3 is TGCGCCAGCAGCCGGATGGACAGGGGGAACGAAAAACTGTTTTTT. Its translation is CASSRMDRGNEKLFF.

This clone was seen once. The chain uses TRBV3-1 (or the pseudogene TRBV3-2) and TRBJ1-2; 8 bases are a match to TRBD1. V was clipped by 4 bases and J by 4 bases; unmatched bases: 2. The CDR3 extends over 13 amino acids. From germline, CDR1 is LGHDT and CDR2 YNNKEL (reference sequence). The CDR3 reads CASSPQGVYGYTF. Written as DNA, the CDR3 is TGTGCCAGCAGCCCACAGGGGGTCTATGGCTACACCTTC.

The gene calls are TRBV19 and TRBJ1-1; 7 bases agree with TRBD1. This CDR3 spans 14 amino acids. Germline lookup yields CDR1 LNHDA and CDR2 SQIVND (reference sequence). V lost 5 bases to trimming and J lost 4 bases; unmatched junction nucleotides: 7. In nucleotides, the CDR3 is TGTGCCAGTAGTCTCAAAGGGACAGTCACTGAAGCTTTCTTT. Translated: CASSLKGTVTEAFF.

In DNA, the CDR3 is TGTGCCAGCAGTTACAAGGACAGGGGATCCGAGCAGTACTTC. Translation gives CASSYKDRGSEQYF. V usage is TRBV6-6 and J usage is TRBJ2-7; 9 nucleotides match TRBD1. Germline loops: CDR1 MNHNY, CDR2 SVGAGI (reference sequence). The CDR3 spans 14 residues. V gave up 2 bases and J gave up 6 bases; unmatched junction bases: 5.

This chain uses TRBV24-1 with TRBJ2-7; 7 bases fit TRBD2. J was trimmed by 1 base and V by 4 bases; bases with no gene match: 3. The CDR3 covers 14 residues. The V gene's germline CDR1 is KGHDR and CDR2 SFDVKD. The CDR3 nucleotides read TGTGCCACCAGTGAGACAGCGGGATCCTACGAGCAGTACTTC. Its protein is CATSETAGSYEQYF.

V usage is TRBV5-1 and J usage is TRBJ2-3, with 9 bases that match TRBD2. With V trimmed by 4 bases and J by 7 bases, 13 bases remained unmatched. The germline gives CDR1 SGHRS, CDR2 YFSETQ. The CDR3 length is 16 residues. The CDR3 reads CASSVNSGSLRNTQYF. The DNA for the CDR3 is TGCGCCAGCAGCGTTAATAGCGGGAGTCTTAGAAATACGCAGTATTTT.

The genes are TRBV20-1 and TRBJ2-3; possibly TRBD2 for D (5 bases). V was shortened by 3 bases and J by 2 bases, with 15 bases between the two germline ends. CDR1 DFQATT and CDR2 SNEGSKA come from the germline V gene (reference sequence). The CDR3 runs 15 residues. CDR3 in amino acids: CSASRPAENTDTQYF. CDR3 nucleotide sequence: TGCAGTGCTAGTCGCCCAGCGGAAAACACAGATACGCAGTATTTT.

The chain has TRBV6-2 or TRBV6-3 and TRBJ2-5, with a weak D call TRBD2 (5 bases). V lost 2 bases to trimming and J lost 5 bases, with 9 bases between them. This CDR3 is 13 amino acids long. Germline lookup yields CDR1 MNHEY and CDR2 SVGEGT. The CDR3 bases are TGTGCCAGCAGTTACGGGTCGGGGGAGACCCAGTACTTC. It specifies CASSYGSGETQYF.

The V and J genes are TRBV3-1 (or the pseudogene TRBV3-2) and TRBJ2-7, with a tentative D call TRBD2 (5 bases). The germline V gene encodes CDR1 LGHDT and CDR2 YNNKEL (reference sequence). Trimming took 3 bases from V and 3 from J, leaving 6 bases between them. The CDR3 sequence is 12 residues long. The CDR3 DNA reads as TGTGCCAGCAGCCAGACTAACTACGAGCAGTACTTC. Residues: CASSQTNYEQYF.

Here the CDR3 reads CASSSPGQGAGNQPQHF. Written as DNA, the CDR3 is TGTGCCAGCAGTTCTCCGGGACAGGGGGCCGGTAATCAGCCCCAGCATTTT. J is TRBJ1-5 and V is TRBV28, with 12 bases identical to TRBD1. Germline CDR1 MDHEN, CDR2 SYDVKM. With 4 bases clipped from V and 4 bases from J, the junction kept 8 bases outside the gene matches. The CDR3 has 17 amino acids. Looking up the rest from reference TRBV28 and TRBJ1-5 gives the full variable domain: DVKVTQSSRYLVKRTGEKVFLECVQDMDHENMFWYRQDPGLGLRLIYFSYDVKMKEKGDIPEGYSVSREKKERFSLILESASTNQTSMYLCASSSPGQGAGNQPQHFGDGTRLSIL.

This clone was observed a handful of times. The gene calls are TRBV5-1 and TRBJ2-2; a weak D match, TRBD2 (6 bases). The V gene lost 7 bases and the J gene lost 0 bases, with 16 bases spanning the gap. The CDR3 is made up of 16 amino acids. The germline V gene has CDR1 SGHRS and CDR2 YFSETQ. The CDR3 region has the DNA TGCGCCAGCGAAACTAGCCCGGGAGCGAACACCGGGGAGCTGTTTTTT. Translating gives CASETSPGANTGELFF.

This clone occurred once. This sequence joins TRBV7-2 and TRBJ1-1; possibly TRBD1 for D (6 bases). The CDR3 contains 14 residues. Germline assignment: CDR1 SGHTA and CDR2 FQGNSA. The V end lost 2 bases, the J end lost 5 bases, and 12 bases lay between the germline ends. The CDR3 here is CASSLMRGGTEAFF. As DNA, the CDR3 is TGTGCCAGCAGCTTAATGAGGGGGGGAACTGAAGCTTTCTTT.

This clone was found once. The chain links TRBV15 to TRBJ1-3; 11 nucleotides line up with TRBD1. This CDR3 region has 14 residues. The germline V gene has CDR1 LNHNV and CDR2 YYDKDF (reference sequence). J gave up 3 bases and V 6 bases, and 1 base lay outside the gene matches. The CDR3 DNA reads TGTGCCACCAGGGGACAGGGGGGTGGAAACACCATATATTTT. Amino acids: CATRGQGGGNTIYF. The variable domain in full, completed from reference TRBV15 and TRBJ1-3, reads DAMVIQNPRYQVTQFGKPVTLSCSQTLNHNVMYWYQQKSSQAPKLLFHYYDKDFNNEADTPDNFQSRRPNTSFCFLDIRSPGLGDTAMYLCATRGQGGGNTIYFGEGSWLTVV.

This chain joins TRBV7-3 and TRBJ2-3; TRBD2 aligns across 13 bases. V shed 1 base and J 1 base; nucleotides not matched to a gene: 2. This CDR3 is built from 17 residues. CDR1 is SGHTA, CDR2 FQGTGA, per germline. CDR3 loop: CASSLIGLAGGTDTQYF. DNA for the CDR3: TGTGCCAGCAGCTTAATAGGACTAGCGGGAGGCACAGATACGCAGTATTTT.

The CDR3 protein is CASSLDWSNQPQHF. The DNA of the CDR3 is TGTGCCAGCAGTTTAGACTGGAGCAATCAGCCCCAGCATTTT. The rearrangement links TRBV4-2 to TRBJ1-5, with unresolved D. V shed 6 bases and J shed 1 base, with 10 bases lying between them. The V gene's germline CDR1 is LGHNA and CDR2 YNFKEQ. This CDR3 is 14 amino acids long.